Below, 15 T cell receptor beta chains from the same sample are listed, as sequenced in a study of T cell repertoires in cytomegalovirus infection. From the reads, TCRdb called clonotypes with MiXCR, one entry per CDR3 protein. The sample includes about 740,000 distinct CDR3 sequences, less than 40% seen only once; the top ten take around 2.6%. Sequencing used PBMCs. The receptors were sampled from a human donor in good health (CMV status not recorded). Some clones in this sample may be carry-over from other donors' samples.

This CDR3 reads CSVTVRDHYEQYF. The CDR3 DNA reads as TGCAGCGTTACGGTCAGGGACCACTACGAGCAGTACTTC. The chain uses TRBV29-1 and TRBJ2-7, with D perhaps TRBD1 or TRBD2 (5 bases each). The CDR3 consists of 13 residues. V was pared by 5 bases and J by 3 bases, with 14 bases between. Germline lookup yields CDR1 SQVTM and CDR2 ANQGSEA.

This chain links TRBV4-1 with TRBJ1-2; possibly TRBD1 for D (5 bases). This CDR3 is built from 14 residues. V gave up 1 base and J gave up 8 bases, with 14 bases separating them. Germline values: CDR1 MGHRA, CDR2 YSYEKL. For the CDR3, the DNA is TGCGCCAGCAGCCAAGTCGGGCAGGGTAGAGGCTACACCTTC. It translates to CASSQVGQGRGYTF.

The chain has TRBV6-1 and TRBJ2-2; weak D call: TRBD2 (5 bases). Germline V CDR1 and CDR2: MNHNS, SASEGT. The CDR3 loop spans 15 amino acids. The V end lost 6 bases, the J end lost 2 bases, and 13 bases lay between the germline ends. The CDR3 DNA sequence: TGTGCCAGCAGGAGACTACATGTTAACACCGGGGAGCTGTTTTTT. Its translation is CASRRLHVNTGELFF.

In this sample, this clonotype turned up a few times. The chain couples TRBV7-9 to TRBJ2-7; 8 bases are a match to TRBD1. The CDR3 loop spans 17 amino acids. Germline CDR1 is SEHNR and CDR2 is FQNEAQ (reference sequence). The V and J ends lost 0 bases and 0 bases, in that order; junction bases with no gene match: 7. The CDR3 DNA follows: TGTGCCAGCAGCTTAGCCTCTAGACAGGGGAGCTCCTACGAGCAGTACTTC. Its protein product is CASSLASRQGSSYEQYF.

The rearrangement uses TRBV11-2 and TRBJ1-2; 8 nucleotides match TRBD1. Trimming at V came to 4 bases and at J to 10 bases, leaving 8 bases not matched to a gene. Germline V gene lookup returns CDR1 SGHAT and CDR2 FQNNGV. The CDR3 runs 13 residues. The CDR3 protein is CASSYGQGAPYTF. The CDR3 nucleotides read TGTGCCAGCAGCTATGGCCAGGGGGCCCCCTACACCTTC.

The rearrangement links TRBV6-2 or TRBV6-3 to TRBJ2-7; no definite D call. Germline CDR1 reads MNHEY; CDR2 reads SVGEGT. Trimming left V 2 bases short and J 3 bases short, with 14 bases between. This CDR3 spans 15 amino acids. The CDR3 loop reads CASSYRPQRIYEQYF. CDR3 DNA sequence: TGTGCCAGCAGTTACAGGCCCCAACGGATCTACGAGCAGTACTTC.

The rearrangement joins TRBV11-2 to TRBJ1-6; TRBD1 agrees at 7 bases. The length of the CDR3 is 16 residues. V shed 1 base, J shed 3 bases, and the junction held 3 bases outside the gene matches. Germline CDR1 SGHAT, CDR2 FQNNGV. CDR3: CASSLAGGDYNSPLHF. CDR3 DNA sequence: TGTGCCAGCAGCTTAGCAGGGGGGGACTATAATTCACCCCTCCACTTT.

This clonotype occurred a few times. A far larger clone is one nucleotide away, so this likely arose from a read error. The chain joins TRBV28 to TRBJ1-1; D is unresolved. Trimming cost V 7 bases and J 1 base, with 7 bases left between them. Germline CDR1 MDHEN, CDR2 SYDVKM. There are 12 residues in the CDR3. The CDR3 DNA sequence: TGTGCCAGCATCTTAGGGAACACTGAAGCTTTCTTT. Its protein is CASILGNTEAFF.

The CDR3 nucleotides read TGTGCCACCACCCCGGGGATCACCGGGGAGCTGTTTTTT. This encodes CATTPGITGELFF. The rearrangement links TRBV11-1 to TRBJ2-2; D is possibly TRBD2 (5 bases). The CDR3 is made up of 13 amino acids. Germline V gene data show CDR1 as SGHAT and CDR2 as FQDESV (reference sequence). Trimming left V 10 bases short and J 4 bases short, with 13 bases between.

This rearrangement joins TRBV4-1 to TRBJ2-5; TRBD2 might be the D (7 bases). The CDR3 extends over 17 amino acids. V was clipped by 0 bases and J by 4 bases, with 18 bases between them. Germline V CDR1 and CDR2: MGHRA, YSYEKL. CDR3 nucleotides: TGCGCCAGCAGCCAAGATGGTCTCGGGGGGCGGGGAGAGACCCAGTACTTC. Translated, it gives CASSQDGLGGRGETQYF.

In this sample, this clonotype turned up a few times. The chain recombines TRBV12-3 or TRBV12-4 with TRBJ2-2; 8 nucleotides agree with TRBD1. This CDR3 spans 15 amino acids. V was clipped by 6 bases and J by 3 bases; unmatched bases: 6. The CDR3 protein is CASSQTGVYTGELFF. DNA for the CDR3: TGTGCCAGCAGCCAGACAGGGGTCTACACCGGGGAGCTGTTTTTT.

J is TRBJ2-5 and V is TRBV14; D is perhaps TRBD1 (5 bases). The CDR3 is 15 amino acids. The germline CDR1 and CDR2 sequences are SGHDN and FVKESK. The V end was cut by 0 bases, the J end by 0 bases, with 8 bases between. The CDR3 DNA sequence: TGTGCCAGCAGCCAAGAGTCAGGGTACCAAGAGACCCAGTACTTC. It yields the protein CASSQESGYQETQYF. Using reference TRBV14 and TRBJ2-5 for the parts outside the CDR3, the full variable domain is EAGVTQFPSHSVIEKGQTVTLRCDPISGHDNLYWYRRVMGKEIKFLLHFVKESKQDESGMPNNRFLAERTGGTYSTLKVQPAELEDSGVYFCASSQESGYQETQYFGPGTRLLVL.

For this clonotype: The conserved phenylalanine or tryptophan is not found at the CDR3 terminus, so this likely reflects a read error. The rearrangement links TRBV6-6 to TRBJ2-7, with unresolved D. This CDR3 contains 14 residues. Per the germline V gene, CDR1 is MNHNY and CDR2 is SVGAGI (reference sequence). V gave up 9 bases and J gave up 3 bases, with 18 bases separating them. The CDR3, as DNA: TGTGCCAGAAGTGACCCTAGTGTGAGCTACGAGCAGTACTGC. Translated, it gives CARSDPSVSYEQYC.

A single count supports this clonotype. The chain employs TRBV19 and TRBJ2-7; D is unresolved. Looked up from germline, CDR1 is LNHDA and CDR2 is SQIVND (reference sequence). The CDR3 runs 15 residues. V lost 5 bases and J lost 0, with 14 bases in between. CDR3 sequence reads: CASSPRMAVSYEQYF. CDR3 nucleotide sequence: TGTGCCAGTAGTCCTAGAATGGCGGTCTCCTACGAGCAGTACTTC.

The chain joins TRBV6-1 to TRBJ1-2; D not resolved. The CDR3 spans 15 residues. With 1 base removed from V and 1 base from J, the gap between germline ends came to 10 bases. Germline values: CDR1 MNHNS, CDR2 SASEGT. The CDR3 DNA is TGTGCCAGCAGTGAAGTCCCTAGAATTAACTATGGCTACACCTTC. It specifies CASSEVPRINYGYTF.